This T cell receptor (gamma chain) was sequenced for a study of γδ T cells in repeated Plasmodium falciparum infection. Study details: Each infection was followed by sampling at 21 days, plus baseline and some pre-infection draws.

The junction had 5 bases not matched to a gene; V was cut back by 0 bases and J by 12 bases. Germline V gene sequence: CDR1 EGSTGY, CDR2 YDSYTSSV. The CDR3 runs to 11 residues. TCRdb made new clone calls on the multiplex PCR reads using CATT. The sample lists roughly 24,000 gamma-chain clones, over 2.5% occurring once. Flow sorting of PBMC yielded separate Vgamma9/Vdelta2+ and Vdelta2-negative gammadelta T cell populations for bulk repertoire analysis. Ten or more counts support this clone. TCRdb has a much larger clone's protein, which differs at residue 7 from the translation of this DNA, likely because of a read error; what is shown is the protein translated from the DNA.

The chain has TRGV4 and TRGJ1 or TRGJ2. Sequenced: gamma-delta T cells from blood. The clonotype originates from a pool of human donors (malaria-infected and uninfected, not separated). This CDR3 is CATWDGHGKLF. DNA for the CDR3: TGTGCCACCTGGGATGGGCATGGGAAACTCTTT.